This entry features one T cell receptor beta chain sequence. The CDR3 is 16 amino acids. The V gene's germline CDR1 is SEHNR and CDR2 FQNEAQ (reference sequence). Trimming at V came to 5 bases and at J to 5 bases, leaving 12 bases not matched to a gene. The data stem from a study of shared T cell receptors in the human thymus. Repertoires were generated with immunoSEQ multiplex PCR, while TCRdb's copy carries only in-frame clones and drops some. Seen here are some 660,000 clones, approximately 89% observed once, and the top ten hold roughly 0.0086%. This sample also appeared in a second study, on human thymus T cells. As that report states: It was healthy Finnish infants having corrective surgery for congenital heart defects who were the donors. Surgeons resected thymus tissue during corrective heart surgery. Among unrelated individuals, related research reported thymic repertoires that overlapped highly.

The V gene is TRBV7-9, the J gene TRBJ2-7; 10 nucleotides line up with TRBD2. Specimen: thymocytes. This TCR came from a boy less than two years old with a congenital heart defect. This CDR3 is CASSHHRRTSGHEQYF. The DNA for the CDR3 is TGTGCCAGCAGCCACCATCGGAGGACTAGCGGCCACGAGCAGTACTTC.